Included here is one TCR beta chain sequence, with context. Its antigen is not known. This sample is part of a study of cytomegalovirus exposure and HLA in healthy donors. Across the whole study: Earlier, about 179 million T cells were analyzed, and more than 100 million unique TCR beta sequences were found among them. Of a few hundred genotyped donors, roughly 80% grouped in the Caucasian-associated ancestry cluster. Notes on the study in general: In an earlier analysis, about 87% or about 30%: the productive usage of most TCR beta V segments. It was likely that a cluster of highly shared sequence variants was a sequencing artifact.

In the PCR, 60 Vbeta and 13 Jbeta primers were used. Sequencing used immunoSEQ multiplex PCR; TCRdb keeps in-frame clones, though not all of them. The repertoire has approximately 110,000 clones, roughly 77% of them found once; the top ten carry 1.1%. The sequence was obtained from a woman aged 30 to 39 in good health and CMV-seronegative. Material for sequencing was PBMCs.

The chain's CDR3 is CASTLGNEQFF. Here the CDR3 DNA reads TGCGCCAGCACACTAGGCAATGAGCAGTTCTTC. V usage is TRBV5-1 and J usage is TRBJ2-1, with D possibly TRBD2 on 5 matching bases. The CDR3 has 11 residues. V was shortened by 6 bases and J by 6 bases, with 7 bases between the two germline ends. Germline V gene sequence: CDR1 SGHRS, CDR2 YFSETQ.